These 24 T cell receptor beta chains were sequenced from one sample in a study of shared clonotypes between healthy human individuals. Repertoires were generated with immunoSEQ multiplex PCR, while TCRdb's copy carries only in-frame clones and drops some. In the table there are fewer than 700,000 clones, around three quarters of which are singletons. Sequenced material: PBMCs. The receptors stem from a woman in her thirties or forties in good health. Some clones in this sample may be carry-over from other donors' samples.

A single count supports this clone. The chain combines TRBV2 with TRBJ1-4; TRBD1 matches at 9 bases. There are 15 residues in the CDR3. The germline gives CDR1 SNHLY, CDR2 FYNNEI. The V segment lost 8 bases and the J segment 1 base; nucleotides outside the gene matches: 5. The CDR3 DNA reads as TGTGCCAGCTGCCAGACAGGGGGAACTAATGAAAAACTGTTTTTT. It encodes CASCQTGGTNEKLFF.

The chain has TRBV4-1 and TRBJ2-3; 7 bases align to TRBD2. Germline CDR1 is MGHRA and CDR2 is YSYEKL. The CDR3 spans 16 residues. V was pared by 3 bases and J by 0 bases, with 6 bases of the junction left unmatched. CDR3: CASSQETSPSTDTQYF. In DNA, the CDR3 is TGCGCCAGCAGCCAGGAGACTAGCCCAAGCACAGATACGCAGTATTTT.

The CDR3 reads CSVELAGGTDTQYF. As DNA, the CDR3 is TGCAGCGTAGAACTAGCGGGAGGAACAGATACGCAGTATTTT. The J gene is TRBJ2-3, the V gene TRBV29-1; 12 bases line up with TRBD2. Per germline, CDR1 SQVTM and CDR2 ANQGSEA. Trimming removed 6 bases from V and 3 bases from J; junction bases left unmatched: 4. The CDR3 loop spans 14 amino acids.

The gene calls are TRBV5-6 and TRBJ2-6, with D possibly being TRBD1 (5 bases). V lost 7 bases and J lost 0, with 11 bases in between. Germline V CDR1 and CDR2: SGHDT, YYEEEE. There are 15 residues in the CDR3. The CDR3 nucleotides read TGTGCCAGCTGCACTGGGGCCTCTGGGGCCAACGTCCTGACTTTC. As protein: CASCTGASGANVLTF.

The chain links TRBV7-9 to TRBJ2-1, with 9 positions matching TRBD1. There are 15 residues in the CDR3. With 2 bases clipped from V and 8 bases from J, the junction kept 7 bases outside the gene matches. Germline CDR1 SEHNR, CDR2 FQNEAQ (reference sequence). CDR3 in amino acids: CASSLRPGQGYEQFF. The CDR3 DNA reads as TGTGCCAGCAGCTTACGCCCGGGACAGGGCTATGAGCAGTTCTTC.

This clone was seen once. V usage is TRBV5-1 and J usage is TRBJ1-1; the D gene is possibly TRBD1 (5 bases). This CDR3 region has 15 residues. The germline V gene has CDR1 SGHRS and CDR2 YFSETQ. Trimming removed 2 bases at V and 3 bases at J, with 14 bases between. CDR3 amino acids: CASSLSAGSDTEAFF. The CDR3 nucleotides are TGCGCCAGCAGCTTATCTGCAGGGTCGGACACTGAAGCTTTCTTT.

The chain joins TRBV28 to TRBJ1-1; D call uncertain. This CDR3 contains 14 residues. V was cut by 8 bases and J by 0 bases, with 13 bases left in between. From germline, CDR1 is MDHEN and CDR2 SYDVKM. Written as DNA, the CDR3 is TGTGCCAGCGCCTTTACTGGCTTGAACACTGAAGCTTTCTTT. Its translation is CASAFTGLNTEAFF.

This CDR3 is CAWRLAGVDEQFF. In DNA form, the CDR3 reads TGTGCCTGGAGACTAGCGGGAGTCGATGAGCAGTTCTTC. The chain combines TRBV30 with TRBJ2-1; TRBD2 matches at 11 bases. V lost 3 bases to trimming and J lost 8 bases; unmatched junction nucleotides: 3. The CDR3 totals 13 residues. Germline V CDR1 and CDR2: GTSNPN, SVGIG (reference sequence).

CDR3 residues: CASSQWVNGYRGPNQPQHF. The DNA for the CDR3 is TGCGCCAGCAGTCAATGGGTTAACGGTTACAGGGGACCCAATCAGCCCCAGCATTTT. V is TRBV23-1 and J is TRBJ1-5, with 7 positions matching TRBD1. TRBV23-1 is noted as an ORF with a role that remains uncertain. The CDR3 runs 19 residues. V was clipped by 1 base and J by 3 bases; unmatched bases: 15.

The rearrangement uses TRBV11-2 and TRBJ1-5; 10 bases fit TRBD1. The length of the CDR3 is 13 residues. Germline V gene sequence: CDR1 SGHAT, CDR2 FQNNGV. V shed 3 bases and J 10 bases; nucleotides not matched to a gene: 3. The CDR3 region has the DNA TGTGCCAGCAGCTTGGACAGGGGGATACCCCAGCATTTT. Protein product: CASSLDRGIPQHF.

The chain links TRBV30 to TRBJ2-1; TRBD2 aligns across 13 bases. V trimming: 5 bases; J trimming: 6 bases; junction bases outside the gene matches: 4. Germline-derived CDR1 and CDR2 are GTSNPN and SVGIG (reference sequence). The CDR3 spans 14 residues. The CDR3 DNA is TGTGCCTGGGGACTAGCGGGAGACGTCAATGAGCAGTTCTTC. Translation gives CAWGLAGDVNEQFF.

The chain couples TRBV6-4 to TRBJ2-3; the D is unclear. Germline V gene data show CDR1 as MRHNA and CDR2 as SNTAGT. The CDR3 runs 14 residues. V gave up 5 bases and J gave up 2 bases, with 11 bases separating them. This chain's CDR3 is CASSRGAFTDTQYF. In DNA, the CDR3 is TGTGCCAGCAGTCGCGGAGCTTTCACAGATACGCAGTATTTT.

Only a few counts were recorded for this clone. This chain links TRBV5-8 with TRBJ1-6; D is possibly TRBD1 (5 bases). The CDR3 is 14 amino acids. From germline, CDR1 is SGHTS and CDR2 YDEGEE. Trimming shortened V by 4 bases and J by 6 bases, and 11 bases separated the two germline ends. The CDR3 nucleotides read TGTGCCAGCAGCGCTGGGGCGGGTAATTCACCCCTCCACTTT. It translates to CASSAGAGNSPLHF.

The CDR3 here is CASGSEGPPAGGYTF. In DNA form, the CDR3 reads TGTGCCAGCGGAAGTGAGGGGCCGCCGGCTGGAGGCTACACCTTC. This chain connects TRBV2 to TRBJ1-2, with a tentative D call TRBD1 (5 bases). The germline V gene has CDR1 SNHLY and CDR2 FYNNEI. This CDR3 contains 15 residues. The V and J ends lost 8 bases and 8 bases respectively, with 24 bases between them. Full variable domain (remainder filled in from reference TRBV2 and TRBJ1-2): EPEVTQTPSHQVTQMGQEVILRCVPISNHLYFYWYRQILGQKVEFLVSFYNNEISEKSEIFDDQFSVERPDGSNFTLKIRSTKLEDSAMYFCASGSEGPPAGGYTFGSGTRLTVV.

V gene TRBV6-6 combines with J gene TRBJ1-2; 7 bases are shared with TRBD1. The CDR3 runs 14 residues. Germline CDR1 and CDR2: MNHNY and SVGAGI (reference sequence). The ends lost 10 bases at V and 3 bases at J; junction bases unmatched: 11. CDR3 sequence (DNA): TGTGCCACCAGGGCGGGCCAGGGGGACTATGGCTACACCTTC. Its translation: CATRAGQGDYGYTF.

For this clone: Other DNA sequences of this sample code for an identical CDR3. The genes are TRBV5-1 and TRBJ1-5; D remains ambiguous. V was clipped by 4 bases and J by 2 bases, with 7 bases between them. Germline V CDR1 and CDR2: SGHRS, YFSETQ. The length of the CDR3 is 13 residues. CDR3 coding DNA: TGCGCCAGCAGCCTCGATGGCAATCAGCCCCAGCATTTT. Residues: CASSLDGNQPQHF.

The J gene is TRBJ2-7, the V gene TRBV20-1; no clear D. This CDR3 is 11 amino acids long. Per the germline V gene, CDR1 is DFQATT and CDR2 is SNEGSKA (reference sequence). The ends were cut back, 0 bases at V and 6 bases at J, with 6 bases in the middle. The CDR3 coding sequence is TGCAGTGCTAGAGATCCGGTCGAGCAGTACTTC. As protein: CSARDPVEQYF.

This clone was detected a few times. The chain employs TRBV28 and TRBJ2-1; 9 bases fit TRBD2. This CDR3 has 15 amino acids. The V gene's germline CDR1 is MDHEN and CDR2 SYDVKM. The junction had 8 bases not matched to a gene; V was cut back by 6 bases and J by 5 bases. CDR3 in amino acids: CASSLLAGPHNEQFF. As DNA, the CDR3 is TGTGCCAGCAGCCTCCTAGCGGGACCCCACAATGAGCAGTTCTTC.

This chain links TRBV5-4 with TRBJ1-1; TRBD1 matches at 7 bases. Germline V CDR1 and CDR2: SGHNT, YYREEE (reference sequence). V lost 0 bases, J lost 5 bases, and 4 bases stayed unmatched. This CDR3 region has 14 residues. The CDR3 spells CASSLDRGVTEAFF. DNA of the CDR3: TGTGCCAGCAGCTTGGACAGGGGTGTGACTGAAGCTTTCTTT.

The chain couples TRBV10-3 to TRBJ2-5, with TRBD1 identical over 8 bases. With 6 bases clipped from V and 5 bases from J, the junction kept 8 bases outside the gene matches. CDR3 size: 14 residues. Per germline, CDR1 ENHRY and CDR2 SYGVKD. The CDR3 DNA sequence: TGTGCCATCAGAGACAGGGGCCGAGGGGAGACCCAGTACTTC. Translation gives CAIRDRGRGETQYF.

Of note for this clone: Distinct nucleotide sequences in the sample also encode this CDR3. The J gene is TRBJ2-5, the V gene TRBV28; 7 bases fit TRBD1. V shed 3 bases and J 2 bases; nucleotides not matched to a gene: 3. The CDR3 runs to 14 residues. Looked up from germline, CDR1 is MDHEN and CDR2 is SYDVKM. The CDR3 reads CASSFGGQQETQYF. Here the CDR3 DNA reads TGTGCCAGCAGTTTTGGGGGACAGCAAGAGACCCAGTACTTC. Full variable domain (rest looked up from reference TRBV28 and TRBJ2-5): DVKVTQSSRYLVKRTGEKVFLECVQDMDHENMFWYRQDPGLGLRLIYFSYDVKMKEKGDIPEGYSVSREKKERFSLILESASTNQTSMYLCASSFGGQQETQYFGPGTRLLVL.

The J gene is TRBJ1-1, the V gene TRBV2; D call uncertain. Germline CDR1 reads SNHLY; CDR2 reads FYNNEI. The CDR3 has 15 residues. Trimming pared 1 base from V and 1 base from J, leaving 10 bases between. The CDR3 reads CASSEGVRANTEAFF. In nucleotides, the CDR3 is TGTGCCAGCAGTGAAGGGGTTAGGGCGAACACTGAAGCTTTCTTT.

This clone was seen once. CDR3 in DNA: TGTGCCAGCTCACCCAAAGCGGGAGGTCAAGATACGCAGTATTTT. Translated: CASSPKAGGQDTQYF. The chain joins TRBV18 to TRBJ2-3; 9 nucleotides line up with TRBD2. V shed 3 bases and J 5 bases; nucleotides not matched to a gene: 6. This CDR3 comprises 15 residues. Germline assignment: CDR1 KGHSH and CDR2 LQKENI. Complete variable domain (other parts from reference TRBV18 and TRBJ2-3): NAGVMQNPRHLVRRRGQEARLRCSPMKGHSHVYWYRQLPEEGLKFMVYLQKENIIDESGMPKERFSAEFPKEGPSILRIQQVVRGDSAAYFCASSPKAGGQDTQYFGPGTRLTVL.

Note on this clone: A much more abundant neighbour one base away suggests this may be a read error. Other DNA variants within this sample encode the same CDR3. This chain uses TRBV28 with TRBJ1-1; D might be TRBD1 (5 bases). The CDR3 is made up of 15 amino acids. Germline values: CDR1 MDHEN, CDR2 SYDVKM. The CDR3 coding sequence is TGCGCCAGCAGTTTATGGGGGGGTAGGATGGCTGAAGCTTTCTTT. Its protein is CASSLWGGRMAEAFF.